Sequencing of this TCR beta chain was carried out in a study of radiation and T cells in renal cell carcinoma. Study background: Nephrectomy followed 15 Gy stereotactic body radiation by 4 weeks.

As to this clone: Its antigen is unknown.

Regarding the study as a whole: In blood, top tumor clones expanded by 2 weeks, shrinking by 4.

As to time point: baseline pretreatment blood. Sample treatment: 15 Gy SBRT to primary tumor, nephrectomy 4 weeks later. Radiation-treated patients gave blood at baseline, week 2 and week 4. Here immunoSEQ multiplex PCR was the method, and the copy in TCRdb shows in-frame clones only, minus some. Of approximately 120,000 clones detected, 82% appear once; the ten largest clones hold approximately 3%. The sequencing used blood, collected from a patient whose treatment included radiotherapy and nephrectomy. The sequence was obtained from a woman in her sixties with renal cell carcinoma.

As DNA, the CDR3 is TGTGCCAGCTCAGAAGCTCGACAGCAGGCCGAGCAGTACTTC. It encodes CASSEARQQAEQYF. The V call is TRBV18, the J call TRBJ2-7, with D tentatively TRBD1 (5 bases). Trimming removed 5 bases at V and 6 bases at J, with 17 bases between. The CDR3 is 14 amino acids. Germline assignment: CDR1 KGHSH and CDR2 LQKENI.